This T cell receptor beta chain derives from a study of a mutant IDH1 vaccine in newly diagnosed glioma. Across the study: Vaccine dosing followed radiotherapy by 4-6 weeks, or accompanied temozolomide cycles.

Trimming stripped 3 bases from V and 1 base from J, with 15 bases between. Germline V gene lookup returns CDR1 KGHSH and CDR2 LQKENI. CDR3 size: 16 residues. As concerns this clone: What it binds is unknown.

Sequencing used immunoSEQ multiplex PCR; TCRdb keeps in-frame clones, though not all of them. This table holds about 40,000 clones, about 83% found once. Time point noted: week 35, safety follow-up. In the vaccine, a single dose held 300 ug of the mutant IDH1 20-mer peptide, along with topical imiquimod. Patients carried new grade 3 or 4 IDH1-mutant astrocytomas lacking nuclear ATRX. Study observations and caveats: Top-clonotype changes in peripheral T cells seemed unrelated to pseudoprogression. Overall, about 92% of patients had vaccine-induced immune responses.

The clonotype originates from a woman between 50 and 59 years old with glioma. The sequencing here drew on PBMCs, taken from a glioma patient whose treatment included an IDH1 peptide vaccine. The chain recombines TRBV18 with TRBJ1-2, with a weak D call TRBD1 (6 bases). The CDR3 reads CASSPLGGARNYGYTF. The CDR3 DNA reads TGTGCCAGCTCACCGCTGGGGGGCGCGCGTAACTATGGCTACACCTTC.